This TCR beta chain was found in a study of blood T cells in healthy people across ages. Study-wide results and caveats: The long-lived group displayed more naive CD4+ cells, plus higher diversity, than the aged donors did.

Trimming at V came to 1 base and at J to 6 bases, leaving 5 bases not matched to a gene. The germline V gene has CDR1 LGHNT and CDR2 FRNRAP. This CDR3 has 14 amino acids. A note on this clonotype: Its antigen remains unidentified.

Primed by a sample-barcoded 5' primer and a J-beta primer mix, a second PCR proceeded for 7 to 11 cycles. MiXCR, run by TCRdb on the 5' RACE reads, gives a single entry per CDR3 protein. Here the sample spans 1.5 million to 2 million distinct CDR3 sequences, 28% being singletons. This sequence originates from a woman aged 25 to 39 in good health. The sample consisted of blood. The V call is TRBV12-5, the J call TRBJ2-7; 8 bases agree with TRBD2. CDR3 sequence: CASGLGGLVPEQYF. DNA for the CDR3: TGTGCTAGTGGTTTGGGGGGACTAGTCCCCGAGCAGTACTTC. The variable domain in full, completed from reference TRBV12-5 and TRBJ2-7, reads DARVTQTPRHKVTEMGQEVTMRCQPILGHNTVFWYRQTMMQGLELLAYFRNRAPLDDSGMPKDRFSAEMPDATLATLKIQPSEPRDSAVYFCASGLGGLVPEQYFGPGTRLTVT.